These T cell receptor beta chains were read from a single sample in a study of identical twins. TCRdb called the 5' RACE reads again in MiXCR, with one record for every CDR3 protein. Of 100,000 or so distinct CDR3 sequences listed, 5.5% to 7% are singletons. The sequencing input was memory T cells sorted from blood. All receptors come from a woman aged 45-59 years in good health. The conserved cysteine and the conserved F or W are not part of the CDR3 here.

V gene	J gene	CDR3 protein
TRBV2	TRBJ2-1	ASRVYPGNEQF
TRBV28	TRBJ2-1	ASSRQREFDEQF
TRBV20-1	TRBJ2-3	SARAGLGVYTQY
TRBV29-1	TRBJ1-1	SGTTNTEAF
TRBV7-2	TRBJ2-1	ASSPSSSGSLHEQF
TRBV14	TRBJ2-1	ASSQSGTQSNEQF
TRBV5-1	TRBJ2-2	ASSLTQGAGELF
TRBV5-1	TRBJ1-2	ASSLEGLQGGGYT
TRBV12-3/TRBV12-4	TRBJ1-6	ASSLGGTGDPLH
TRBV7-8	TRBJ2-1	ASSLRTGTPNSKDEQF
TRBV18	TRBJ1-5	ASSPGQGGEQPQH
TRBV5-1	TRBJ2-5	ASSLASDFGETQY
TRBV5-6	TRBJ2-5	ASSLESTVLMETQY